This T cell receptor (beta chain) was found in a study of blood T cell repertoires in COVID-19. Across the study: Acute and convalescent COVID-19 specimens originated in the United States, Italy and Spain.

The germline CDR1 and CDR2 sequences are KGHDR and SFDVKD. CDR3 size: 17 residues. V lost 1 base and J 0 bases, leaving 13 bases between the germline ends. Using immunoSEQ multiplex PCR, the repertoire was profiled, and TCRdb retains in-frame clones only, with some absent. The sample comprises about 310,000 clones, over 75% of which are singletons, and 1% rests with the top ten. Sample: peripheral blood. The chain links TRBV24-1 to TRBJ2-3, with D perhaps TRBD1 (5 bases). This TCR was recovered from a man in his forties or fifties with active or convalescent COVID-19. The CDR3 spells CATSDFPTGASTDTQYF. In DNA form, the CDR3 reads TGTGCCACCAGTGATTTCCCCACAGGCGCTAGCACAGATACGCAGTATTTT.